Below are 10 T cell receptor beta chains sequenced from a single sample in a study of response to subunit inactivated influenza vaccine. MiXCR was run by TCRdb on the RT-PCR reads, yielding one entry per CDR3 protein. The sample lists more than 500,000 distinct CDR3 sequences; about 11% were seen once. The same sample was also studied in work on T cells expressing NK-cell markers. That report notes: It was by 5'RACE template switching with UMIs that TCR beta cDNA was made.

This material consisted of PBMCs from blood, taken on the day of vaccination. The receptors were sampled from a man aged 50 to 59 who received an inactivated influenza vaccine.

This clonotype was counted between two and nine times. The V gene is TRBV27, the J gene TRBJ2-3, with 11 bases matching TRBD2. Per germline, CDR1 MNHEY and CDR2 SMNVEV (reference sequence). This CDR3 has 16 amino acids. The ends lost 5 bases at V and 6 bases at J; junction bases unmatched: 10. CDR3 in DNA: TGTGCCAGCAGTAAGGGACTAGCGGTATCAAGGGATACGCAGTATTTT. It is translated as CASSKGLAVSRDTQYF.

The chain links TRBV6-2 or TRBV6-3 to TRBJ2-7, with 8 bases aligning to TRBD1. CDR1 and CDR2 (germline): MNHEY, SVGEGT. Losses at the gene ends were 5 bases for V and 1 base for J; bases not matched to a gene: 4. This CDR3 is built from 14 residues. CDR3 DNA sequence: TGTGCCAGCAGTCACGGACAGGGATCCTACGAGCAGTACTTC. It translates to CASSHGQGSYEQYF.

The chain couples TRBV20-1 to TRBJ2-3, with TRBD1 matching 11 bases. This CDR3 has 13 amino acids. V lost 1 base, J lost 9 bases, and 3 bases stayed unmatched. CDR1 DFQATT and CDR2 SNEGSKA come from the germline V gene (reference sequence). CDR3 DNA sequence: TGCAGTGCTAGAGGGACAGGGGGCGAGACGCAGTATTTT. Its translation: CSARGTGGETQYF.

This clonotype appeared many times. V is TRBV9 and J is TRBJ1-1; D uncertain. This CDR3 has 14 amino acids. The germline gives CDR1 SGDLS, CDR2 YYNGEE. Trimming took off 0 bases at V and 2 bases at J, with 8 bases between the two ends. The CDR3 DNA follows: TGTGCCAGCAGCGTAGGTAGGGTTAACACTGAAGCTTTCTTT. Its translation: CASSVGRVNTEAFF.

The gene calls are TRBV24-1 and TRBJ2-5; D may be TRBD1 (6 bases). CDR3 length: 16 amino acids. V lost 2 bases, J lost 0 bases, and 12 bases lay in between. CDR1 and CDR2 (germline): KGHDR, SFDVKD. The CDR3 protein is CATSDSPRDNQETQYF. The CDR3 DNA sequence: TGTGCCACCAGTGATTCGCCCCGGGACAACCAAGAGACCCAGTACTTC.

A few counts support this clonotype. The V call is TRBV7-2, the J call TRBJ2-5; 9 bases are a match to TRBD2. This CDR3 region has 16 residues. V lost 0 bases and J lost 3; bases outside the gene matches: 5. The germline gives CDR1 SGHTA, CDR2 FQGNSA. This chain's CDR3 is CASSLATASGEETQYF. The DNA for the CDR3 is TGTGCCAGCAGCTTAGCGACGGCTAGCGGGGAAGAGACCCAGTACTTC.

In its sample, this clonotype was seen a few times. The genes are TRBV11-2 and TRBJ2-1, with D perhaps TRBD1 (6 bases). The ends were cut back, 1 base at V and 2 bases at J, with 9 bases in the middle. The germline V gene has CDR1 SGHAT and CDR2 FQNNGV. The CDR3 has 15 amino acids. CDR3 in amino acids: CASSLVTGAYNEQFF. The CDR3 DNA sequence: TGTGCCAGCAGCTTAGTGACAGGAGCCTACAATGAGCAGTTCTTC.

The table lists this clonotype with many counts. The genes are TRBV12-3 or TRBV12-4 and TRBJ2-2; D remains unclear. V dropped 6 bases and J dropped 5 bases, with 13 bases sitting between them. This CDR3 is 14 amino acids long. The DNA of the CDR3 is TGTGCCAGCAGACGGGTCCTGCGGACCGGGGAGCTGTTTTTT. Translating gives CASRRVLRTGELFF.

The CDR3 region has the DNA TGCGCCAGCAGCTACTCTAGCGGGAGGGAAATATACAATGAGCAGTTCTTC. This sequence encodes CASSYSSGREIYNEQFF. The chain couples TRBV5-1 to TRBJ2-1; 12 bases agree with TRBD2. CDR3 length: 17 amino acids. Germline assignment: CDR1 SGHRS and CDR2 YFSETQ. With V trimmed by 3 bases and J by 4 bases, 8 bases remained unmatched.

There are a few counts of this clonotype. V usage is TRBV6-2 or TRBV6-3 and J usage is TRBJ1-1; TRBD1 matches at 12 bases. There are 16 residues in the CDR3. V lost 2 bases and J lost 7; bases outside the gene matches: 8. CDR1 is MNHEY, CDR2 SVGEGT, per germline. The CDR3 nucleotides read TGTGCCAGCAGTTACCTTCTCGGGACAGGGGGCATTGAAGCTTTCTTT. Translation gives CASSYLLGTGGIEAFF.